This T cell receptor beta chain is drawn from a study of human T cells and chemical hapten exposure. Trimming pared 6 bases from V and 13 bases from J, leaving 15 bases between. The germline CDR1 and CDR2 sequences are SQVTM and ANQGSEA. The CDR3 sequence is 10 residues long. Whole-study findings and limits: Significantly more large CDR3 similarity clusters arose among expanded TCRs than among controls. Donors, who had alopecia, may show an immune response that differs from healthy people's.

The time point is: patch test 2, 6 weeks after DPC sensitization. Described treatment: therapeutic diphenylcyclopropenone sensitization with weekly scalp DPC. Patch tests were applied only after blood draws. On this clonotype: Its antigen is unidentified.

The study's library attached unique molecular identifiers to single cDNA molecules. One entry per CDR3 protein results from TCRdb running MiXCR on the RACE reads. This sample yields about 70,000 distinct CDR3 sequences, of which 6.5% to 10% are seen a single time; roughly 3% belongs to the top ten. V usage is TRBV29-1 and J usage is TRBJ2-5, with D tentatively TRBD2 (7 bases). The receptor was derived from a woman in her forties or fifties with alopecia areata. Some clones in this sample may be carry-over from other donors' samples. This specimen consisted of whole blood, obtained in connection with sensitization to the hapten diphenylcyclopropenone (DPC). The DNA of the CDR3 is TGCAGCGTCGCGACAGGCGGGGGGTACTTC. Its translation is CSVATGGGYF.